This T cell receptor (beta chain) appears in the sequencing data of a study of blood T cell repertoires in COVID-19. Authors' data handling: Estimation of nucleated cell counts relied on the amplification of reference gene primers. Some clones are missing from TCRdb's copy, which holds only in-frame ones; the method was immunoSEQ multiplex PCR. D and trimming were read from the DNA, whereas the V and J calls and clone size are those reported in that table. The repertoire holds over 90,000 clones, with about 89% as singletons. V gave up 4 bases and J gave up 7 bases; unmatched junction bases: 7. CDR3 length equals 15 residues. Looked up from germline, CDR1 is KGHSH and CDR2 is LQKENI.

This sequence was found in a woman between 65 and 79 years old with acute or convalescent COVID-19. The V and J genes are TRBV18 and TRBJ1-6, with 7 bases that match TRBD1. Source material: peripheral blood. CDR3: CASSLGTGENSPLHF. The CDR3 coding sequence is TGTGCCAGCTCACTCGGAACAGGGGAGAATTCACCCCTCCACTTT.